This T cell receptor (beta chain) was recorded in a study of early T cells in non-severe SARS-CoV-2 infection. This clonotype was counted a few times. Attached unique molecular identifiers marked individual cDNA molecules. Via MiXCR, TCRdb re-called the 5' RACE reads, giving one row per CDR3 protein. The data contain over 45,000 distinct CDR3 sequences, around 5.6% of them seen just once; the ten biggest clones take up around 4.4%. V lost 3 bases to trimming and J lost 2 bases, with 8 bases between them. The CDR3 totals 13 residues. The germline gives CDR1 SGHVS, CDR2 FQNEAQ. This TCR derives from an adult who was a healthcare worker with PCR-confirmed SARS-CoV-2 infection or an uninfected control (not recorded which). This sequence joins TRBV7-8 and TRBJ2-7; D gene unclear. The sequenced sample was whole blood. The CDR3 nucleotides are TGTGCCAGCAGCTTTCGTAGTACCTACGAGCAGTACTTC. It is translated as CASSFRSTYEQYF.